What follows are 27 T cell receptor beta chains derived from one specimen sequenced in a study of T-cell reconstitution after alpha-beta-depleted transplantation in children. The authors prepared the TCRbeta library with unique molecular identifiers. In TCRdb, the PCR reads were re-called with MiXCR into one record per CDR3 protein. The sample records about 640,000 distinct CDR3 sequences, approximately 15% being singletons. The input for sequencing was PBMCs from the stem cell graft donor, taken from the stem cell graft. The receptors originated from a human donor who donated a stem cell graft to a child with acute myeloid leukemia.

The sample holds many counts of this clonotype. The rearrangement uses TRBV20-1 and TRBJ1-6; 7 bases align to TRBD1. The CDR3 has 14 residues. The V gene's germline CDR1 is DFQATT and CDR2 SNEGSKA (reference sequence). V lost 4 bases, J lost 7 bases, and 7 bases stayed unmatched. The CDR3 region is CSATPGTANSPLHF. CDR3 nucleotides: TGCAGTGCTACTCCCGGGACAGCAAATTCACCCCTCCACTTT.

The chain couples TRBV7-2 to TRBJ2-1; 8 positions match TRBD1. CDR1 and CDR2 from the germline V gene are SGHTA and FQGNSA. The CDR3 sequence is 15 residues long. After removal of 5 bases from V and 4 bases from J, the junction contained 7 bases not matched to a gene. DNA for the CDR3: TGTGCCAGCAGCCCCCGGGACAGGTTATACAATGAGCAGTTCTTC. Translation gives CASSPRDRLYNEQFF.

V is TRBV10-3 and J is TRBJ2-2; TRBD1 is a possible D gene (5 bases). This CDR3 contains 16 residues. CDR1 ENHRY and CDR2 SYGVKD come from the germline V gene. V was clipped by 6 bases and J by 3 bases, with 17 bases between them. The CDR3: CAIRNGAGSDTGELFF. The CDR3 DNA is TGTGCCATCAGAAACGGTGCAGGGTCGGACACCGGGGAGCTGTTTTTT.

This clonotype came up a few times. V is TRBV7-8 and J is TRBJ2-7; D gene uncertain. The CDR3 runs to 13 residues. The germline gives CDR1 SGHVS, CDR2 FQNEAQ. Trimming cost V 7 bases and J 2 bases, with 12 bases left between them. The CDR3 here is CASTPDTTYEQYF. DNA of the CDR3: TGTGCCAGCACCCCCGACACGACCTACGAGCAGTACTTC. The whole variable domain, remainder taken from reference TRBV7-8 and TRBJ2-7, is GAGVSQSPRYKVAKRGQDVALRCDPISGHVSLFWYQQALGQGPEFLTYFQNEAQLDKSGLPSDRFFAERPEGSVSTLKIQRTQQEDSAVYLCASTPDTTYEQYFGPGTRLTVT.

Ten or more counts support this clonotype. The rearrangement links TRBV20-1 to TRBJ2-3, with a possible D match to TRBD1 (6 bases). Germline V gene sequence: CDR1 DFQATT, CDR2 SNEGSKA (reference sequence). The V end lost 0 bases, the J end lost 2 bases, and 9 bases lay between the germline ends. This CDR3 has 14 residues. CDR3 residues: CSAREGGATDTQYF. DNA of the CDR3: TGCAGTGCTAGAGAAGGGGGAGCCACAGATACGCAGTATTTT.

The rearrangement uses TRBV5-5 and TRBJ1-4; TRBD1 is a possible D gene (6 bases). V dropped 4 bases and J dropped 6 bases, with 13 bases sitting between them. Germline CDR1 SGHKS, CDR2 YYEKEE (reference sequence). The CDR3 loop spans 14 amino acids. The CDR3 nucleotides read TGTGCCAGCAGCAGGGACATGGATTATGAAAAACTGTTTTTT. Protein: CASSRDMDYEKLFF.

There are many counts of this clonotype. CDR3 in DNA: TGTGCCAGCAGTGGGGGGACAGGGGGGGACAATGAGCAGTTCTTC. Its protein product is CASSGGTGGDNEQFF. J is TRBJ2-1 and V is TRBV25-1, with 11 bases fitting TRBD1. The CDR3 is 15 amino acids. The V gene end was trimmed by 4 bases and the J gene end by 5 bases; junction bases not matched to a gene: 4. Germline V gene lookup returns CDR1 MGHDK and CDR2 SYGVNS.

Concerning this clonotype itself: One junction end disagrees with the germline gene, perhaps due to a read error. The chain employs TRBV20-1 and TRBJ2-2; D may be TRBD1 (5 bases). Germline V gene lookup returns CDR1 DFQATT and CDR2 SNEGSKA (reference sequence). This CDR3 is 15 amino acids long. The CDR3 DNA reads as TGCGGTGCCTCAAGTATCGCGCAGGGTGCCGGGGAGCTGTTTTTT. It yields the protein CGASSIAQGAGELFF.

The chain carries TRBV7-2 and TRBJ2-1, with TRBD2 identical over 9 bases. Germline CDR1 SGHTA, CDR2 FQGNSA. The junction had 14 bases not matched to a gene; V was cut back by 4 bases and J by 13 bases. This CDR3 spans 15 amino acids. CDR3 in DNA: TGTGCCAGCAGCTCCTCCCCCCTAGCGGGGTTTGACCAGTTCTTC. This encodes CASSSSPLAGFDQFF. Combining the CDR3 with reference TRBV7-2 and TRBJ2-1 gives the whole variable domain GAGVSQSPSNKVTEKGKDVELRCDPISGHTALYWYRQSLGQGLEFLIYFQGNSAPDKSGLPSDRFSAERTGGSVSTLTIQRTQQEDSAVYLCASSSSPLAGFDQFFGPGTRLTVL.

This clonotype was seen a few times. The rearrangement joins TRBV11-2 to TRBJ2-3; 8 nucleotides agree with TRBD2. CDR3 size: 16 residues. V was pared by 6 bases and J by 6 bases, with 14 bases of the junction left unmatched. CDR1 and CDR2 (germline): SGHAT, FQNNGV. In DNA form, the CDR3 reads TGTGCCAGCAGTACGTGGCGGGGGGCGGTTGAGGATACGCAGTATTTT. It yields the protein CASSTWRGAVEDTQYF.

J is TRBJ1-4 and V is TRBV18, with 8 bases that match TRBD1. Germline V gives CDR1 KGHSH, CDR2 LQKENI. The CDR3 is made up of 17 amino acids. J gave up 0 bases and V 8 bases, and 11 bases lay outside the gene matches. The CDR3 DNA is TGTGCCAGCGGGACAGGTCGACGAAGTGCAACTAATGAAAAACTGTTTTTT. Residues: CASGTGRRSATNEKLFF.

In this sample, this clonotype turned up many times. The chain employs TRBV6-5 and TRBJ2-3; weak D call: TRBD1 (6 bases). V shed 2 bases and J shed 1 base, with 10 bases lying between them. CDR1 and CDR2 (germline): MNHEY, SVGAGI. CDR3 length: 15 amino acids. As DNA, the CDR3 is TGTGCCAGCAGTTACATGGGGGCCGGCACAGATACGCAGTATTTT. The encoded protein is CASSYMGAGTDTQYF.

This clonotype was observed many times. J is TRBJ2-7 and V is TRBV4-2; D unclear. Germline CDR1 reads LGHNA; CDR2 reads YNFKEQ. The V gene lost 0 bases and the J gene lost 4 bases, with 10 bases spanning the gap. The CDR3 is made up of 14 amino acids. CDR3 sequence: CASSQDLGPYEQYV. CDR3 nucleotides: TGTGCCAGCAGCCAAGATCTTGGGCCTTACGAGCAGTACGTC.

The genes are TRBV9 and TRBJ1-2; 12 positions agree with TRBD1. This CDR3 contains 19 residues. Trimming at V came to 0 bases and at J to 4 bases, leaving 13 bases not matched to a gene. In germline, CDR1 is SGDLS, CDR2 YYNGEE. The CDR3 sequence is CASSVESEGQGASPYGYTF. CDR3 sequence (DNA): TGTGCCAGCAGCGTAGAATCTGAGGGACAGGGGGCTTCCCCCTATGGCTACACCTTC.

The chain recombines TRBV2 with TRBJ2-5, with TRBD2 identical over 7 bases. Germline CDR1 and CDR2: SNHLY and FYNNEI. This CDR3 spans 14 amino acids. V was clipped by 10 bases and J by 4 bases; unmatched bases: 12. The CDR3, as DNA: TGTGCCAACCAAGGACTAGATCAGGGAGAGACCCAGTACTTC. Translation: CANQGLDQGETQYF.

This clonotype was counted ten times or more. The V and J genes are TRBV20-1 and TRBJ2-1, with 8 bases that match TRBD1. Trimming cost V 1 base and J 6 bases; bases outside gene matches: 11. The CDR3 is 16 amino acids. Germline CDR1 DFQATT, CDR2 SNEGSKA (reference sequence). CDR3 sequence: CSARAQAGGHSNEQFF. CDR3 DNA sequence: TGCAGTGCTAGAGCCCAGGCAGGGGGCCACTCCAATGAGCAGTTCTTC.

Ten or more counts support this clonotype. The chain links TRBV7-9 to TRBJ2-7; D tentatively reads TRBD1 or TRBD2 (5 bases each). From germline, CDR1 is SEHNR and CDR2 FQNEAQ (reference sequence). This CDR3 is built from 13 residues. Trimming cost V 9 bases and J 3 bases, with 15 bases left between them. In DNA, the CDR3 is TGTGCCAGGGATTCCGGGACCCGCTACGAGCAGTACGTC. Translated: CARDSGTRYEQYV.

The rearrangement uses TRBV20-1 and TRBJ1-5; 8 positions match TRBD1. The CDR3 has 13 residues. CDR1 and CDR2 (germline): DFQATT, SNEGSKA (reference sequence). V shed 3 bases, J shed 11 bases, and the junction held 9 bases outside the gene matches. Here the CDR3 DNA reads TGCAGTGCTAGCCCCGGACAGGGATCGACCCAGCATTTT. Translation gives CSASPGQGSTQHF.

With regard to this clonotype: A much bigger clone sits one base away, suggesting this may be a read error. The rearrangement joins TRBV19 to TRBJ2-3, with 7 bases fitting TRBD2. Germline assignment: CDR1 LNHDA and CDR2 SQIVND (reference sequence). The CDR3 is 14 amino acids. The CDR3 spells CARSKAGSTDTQYF. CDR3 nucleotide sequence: TGTGCCAGGAGTAAAGCGGGGAGCACAGATACGCAGTATTTT.

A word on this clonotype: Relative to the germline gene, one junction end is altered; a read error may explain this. CDR3 sequence: CCARAPGLAGVREQFF. DNA for the CDR3: TGCTGTGCTAGAGCCCCCGGACTAGCGGGGGTACGGGAGCAGTTCTTC. This chain uses TRBV20-1 with TRBJ2-1; 13 bases align to TRBD2. The CDR3 length is 16 residues. Germline-derived CDR1 and CDR2 are DFQATT and SNEGSKA (reference sequence).

The CDR3 nucleotides are TGTGCCAGCAGCTTTGGCAGGGCGACTGAAAAACTGTTTTTT. It encodes CASSFGRATEKLFF. The V and J genes are TRBV5-5 and TRBJ1-4, with D tentatively TRBD1 (5 bases). Germline-derived CDR1 and CDR2 are SGHKS and YYEKEE (reference sequence). CDR3 size: 14 residues. V was trimmed by 2 bases and J by 7 bases, leaving 12 bases between them.

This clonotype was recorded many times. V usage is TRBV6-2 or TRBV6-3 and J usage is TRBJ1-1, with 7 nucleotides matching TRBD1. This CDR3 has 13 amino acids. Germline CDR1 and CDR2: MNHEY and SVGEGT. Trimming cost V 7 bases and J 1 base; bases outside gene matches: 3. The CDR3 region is CASNTGANTEAFF. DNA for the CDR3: TGTGCCAGCAACACAGGGGCGAACACTGAAGCTTTCTTT.

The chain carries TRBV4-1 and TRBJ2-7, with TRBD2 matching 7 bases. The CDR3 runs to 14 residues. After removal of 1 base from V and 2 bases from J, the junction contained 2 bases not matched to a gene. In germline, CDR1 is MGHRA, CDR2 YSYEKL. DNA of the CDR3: TGCGCCAGCAGCCAAGGGCGGGGGACCTACGAGCAGTACGTC. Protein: CASSQGRGTYEQYV.

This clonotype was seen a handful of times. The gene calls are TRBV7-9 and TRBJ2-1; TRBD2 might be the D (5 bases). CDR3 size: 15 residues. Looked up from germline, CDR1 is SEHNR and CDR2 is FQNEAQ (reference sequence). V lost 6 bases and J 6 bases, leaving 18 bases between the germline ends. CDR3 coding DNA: TGTGCCAGCAGTCGCGGGCTTTCTGGTAGCAATGAGCAGTTCTTC. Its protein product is CASSRGLSGSNEQFF.

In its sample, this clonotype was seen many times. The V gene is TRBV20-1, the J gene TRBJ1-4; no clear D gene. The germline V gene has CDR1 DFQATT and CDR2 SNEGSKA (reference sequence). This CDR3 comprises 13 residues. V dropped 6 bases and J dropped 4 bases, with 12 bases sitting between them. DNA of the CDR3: TGCAGTGCCCCCGTCGTCAGTAATGAAAAACTGTTTTTT. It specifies CSAPVVSNEKLFF.

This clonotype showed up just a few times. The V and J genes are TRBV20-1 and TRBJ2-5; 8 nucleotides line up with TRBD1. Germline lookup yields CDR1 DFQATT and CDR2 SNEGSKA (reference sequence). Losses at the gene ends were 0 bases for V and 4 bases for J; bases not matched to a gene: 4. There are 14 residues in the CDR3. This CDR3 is CSARDPTGGETQYF. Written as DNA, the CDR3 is TGCAGTGCTAGAGACCCCACAGGGGGAGAGACCCAGTACTTC.

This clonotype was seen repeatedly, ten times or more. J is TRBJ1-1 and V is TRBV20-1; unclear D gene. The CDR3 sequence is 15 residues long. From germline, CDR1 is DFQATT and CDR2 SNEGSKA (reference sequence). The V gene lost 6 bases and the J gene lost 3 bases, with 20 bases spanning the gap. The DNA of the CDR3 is TGCAGTGCAAAGGCGGTTGAGGGTGGAGACACTGAAGCTTTCTTT. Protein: CSAKAVEGGDTEAFF.